This TCR beta chain comes out of a study of OX40 agonist ivuxolimab in advanced cancers. V lost 0 bases, J lost 1 base, and 12 bases lay in between. The CDR3 contains 15 residues. Looked up from germline, CDR1 is SQVTM and CDR2 is ANQGSEA. Overall study results and limits: Near-lowest levels of clonal expansion characterized partial responders at 0.1-3.0 mg/kg.

In the case of this clone: No antigen is known for it.

Libraries were prepared by immunoSEQ multiplex PCR; TCRdb keeps only in-frame clonotypes and omits some of them. The sample consists of 65,000 to 80,000 clones, around 86% of them appearing once. The clonotype comes from an adult with an advanced solid tumor such as melanoma, head and neck, liver or kidney cancer. The rearrangement links TRBV29-1 to TRBJ2-5; TRBD1 might be the D (5 bases). Material: CD4+ or CD8+ T cells sorted from blood, obtained in a trial of the OX40 agonist ivuxolimab. The CDR3 DNA reads TGCAGCGTTGAAGAGCGTATCCAGGGCCAAGAGACCCAGTACTTC. Encoded protein: CSVEERIQGQETQYF.